The 3 T cell receptor beta chains listed next were all sequenced from one sample in a study of blood T cell repertoires in COVID-19. Measured with immunoSEQ multiplex PCR; TCRdb has only the in-frame clones, and not every one. The table has roughly 40,000 clones, approximately 90% seen once. Sample: peripheral blood. These TCRs come from a human donor in a cohort sampled during active COVID-19.

With regard to this clone: The same CDR3 also results from other DNA sequences found in this sample. The V gene is TRBV5-1, the J gene TRBJ1-1, with 9 bases identical to TRBD1. The V and J ends lost 1 base and 3 bases, in that order; junction bases with no gene match: 4. This CDR3 is 15 amino acids long. The germline V gene encodes CDR1 SGHRS and CDR2 YFSETQ. CDR3 region: CASSLTGQGDTEAFF. CDR3 DNA: TGCGCCAGCAGCTTGACGGGACAGGGAGACACTGAAGCTTTCTTT. The full variable domain, its missing parts supplied by reference TRBV5-1 and TRBJ1-1, is KAGVTQTPRYLIKTRGQQVTLSCSPISGHRSVSWYQQTPGQGLQFLFEYFSETQRNKGNFPGRFSGRQFSNSRSEMNVSTLELGDSALYLCASSLTGQGDTEAFFGQGTRLTVV.

The rearrangement joins TRBV4-1 to TRBJ2-1, with a tentative D call TRBD1 (8 bases). With 2 bases removed from V and 5 bases from J, the gap between germline ends came to 13 bases. CDR3 length equals 15 residues. Germline lookup yields CDR1 MGHRA and CDR2 YSYEKL. The CDR3 loop is CASSQRQGRDNEQFF. In DNA, the CDR3 is TGCGCCAGCAGCCAACGACAGGGGAGGGACAATGAGCAGTTCTTC.

The chain has TRBV7-9 and TRBJ2-5; D is uncertain. The CDR3 totals 15 residues. Germline-derived CDR1 and CDR2 are SEHNR and FQNEAQ (reference sequence). The V end was cut by 2 bases, the J end by 5 bases, with 15 bases between. The CDR3 nucleotides read TGTGCCAGCAGCTTACGGGTAGCCGCTTTGGAGACCCAGTACTTC. It is translated as CASSLRVAALETQYF.